The T cell receptor (beta chain) under discussion was sequenced for a study of blood T cell repertoires in COVID-19. About the research overall: Samples taken during acute and convalescent COVID-19 were collected in the United States, Italy and Spain. Sources were T cells, B-cell-depleted T cells, or PBMCs; the material itself was cDNA or gDNA.

CDR3 length equals 17 residues. Here immunoSEQ multiplex PCR was the method, and the copy in TCRdb shows in-frame clones only, minus some. The sample carries approximately 300,000 clones, 85% recorded once. Sequencing was carried out using peripheral blood. The TCR sequence derives from a woman in her forties or fifties with active or convalescent COVID-19. The chain employs TRBV21-1 and TRBJ2-7; the table's D gene call, TRBD1, was not cross checked with the DNA. TRBV21-1 is described as a pseudogene. Here the CDR3 DNA reads TGTGCCAGCAGCAAAGTGGACAGTTCCCCCCCGAATGGCGAGCAGTACTTC. Protein: CASSKVDSSPPNGEQYF.